This T cell receptor (beta chain) derives from a study of blood T cell repertoires in COVID-19. Recruits, aged about 18 to 95 years, lived in 24 US areas. Each participant's cohort was designated according to participant-reported clinical history. The data were produced by immunoSEQ multiplex PCR, yet TCRdb's version contains in-frame clones alone and is incomplete. The sample contains over 200,000 clones, approximately 90% of which appear only once. Trimming removed 4 bases at V and 1 base at J, with 7 bases between. From germline, CDR1 is SNHLY and CDR2 FYNNEI. CDR3 length: 13 residues. The sample comprised PBMCs or T cells enriched from blood (not recorded which). The J gene is TRBJ1-1, the V gene TRBV2, with D possibly being TRBD1 (5 bases). The TCR comes from a man between 18 and 35 years old with acute COVID-19. The CDR3 DNA sequence: TGTGCCAGCAGTGGACAGTGGAACACTGAAGCTTTCTTT. Translating gives CASSGQWNTEAFF.